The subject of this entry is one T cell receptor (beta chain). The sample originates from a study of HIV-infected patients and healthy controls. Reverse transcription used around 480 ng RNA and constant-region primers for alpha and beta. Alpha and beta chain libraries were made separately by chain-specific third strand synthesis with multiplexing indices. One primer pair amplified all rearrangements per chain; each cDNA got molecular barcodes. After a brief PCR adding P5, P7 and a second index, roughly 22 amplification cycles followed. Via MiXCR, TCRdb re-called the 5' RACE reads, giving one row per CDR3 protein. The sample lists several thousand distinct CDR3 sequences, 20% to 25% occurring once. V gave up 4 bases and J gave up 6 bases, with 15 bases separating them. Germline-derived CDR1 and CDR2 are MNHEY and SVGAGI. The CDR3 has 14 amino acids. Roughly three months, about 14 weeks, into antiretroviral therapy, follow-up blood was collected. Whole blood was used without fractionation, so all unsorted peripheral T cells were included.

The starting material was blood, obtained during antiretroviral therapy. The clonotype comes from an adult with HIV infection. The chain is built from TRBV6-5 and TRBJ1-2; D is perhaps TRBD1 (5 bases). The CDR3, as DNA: TGTGCCAGCAGTTTTAGTCAGGGTAATGATGGCTACACCTTC. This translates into CASSFSQGNDGYTF.